This T cell receptor beta chain was documented in a study of T cell repertoires in cytomegalovirus infection. Background on the study: CMV epitopes used comprised recently identified HLA-C-restricted ones and well-studied HLA-B-restricted ones. Public TCR beta signatures indicated both CMV infection and matching HLA type.

Study results and limitations: Across the ex vivo response, the dominant clonotypes were HLA-C-restricted CMV-specific TCR beta clonotypes.

TCRdb reanalysed the reads using MiXCR and keeps one entry per CDR3 protein. Of around 140,000 distinct CDR3 sequences in the sample, approximately 30% were seen once. Trimming cost V 5 bases and J 7 bases; bases outside gene matches: 15. This CDR3 comprises 16 residues. Per germline, CDR1 SEHNR and CDR2 FQNEAQ (reference sequence). This clonotype was picked up a small number of times. Its antigen is as yet unknown. This clonotype was sampled from a human donor in good health (CMV status not recorded). Some clones in this sample may be carry-over from other donors' samples. The specimen was CD8+ T cells from cultured PBMCs, collected from culture after CMV antigen stimulation. The V gene is TRBV7-9, the J gene TRBJ1-2; 8 bases align to TRBD1. CDR3 amino acids: CASSPEGRQGLSGYTF. In DNA, the CDR3 is TGTGCCAGCAGCCCCGAGGGCCGACAGGGGCTCTCTGGCTACACCTTC.